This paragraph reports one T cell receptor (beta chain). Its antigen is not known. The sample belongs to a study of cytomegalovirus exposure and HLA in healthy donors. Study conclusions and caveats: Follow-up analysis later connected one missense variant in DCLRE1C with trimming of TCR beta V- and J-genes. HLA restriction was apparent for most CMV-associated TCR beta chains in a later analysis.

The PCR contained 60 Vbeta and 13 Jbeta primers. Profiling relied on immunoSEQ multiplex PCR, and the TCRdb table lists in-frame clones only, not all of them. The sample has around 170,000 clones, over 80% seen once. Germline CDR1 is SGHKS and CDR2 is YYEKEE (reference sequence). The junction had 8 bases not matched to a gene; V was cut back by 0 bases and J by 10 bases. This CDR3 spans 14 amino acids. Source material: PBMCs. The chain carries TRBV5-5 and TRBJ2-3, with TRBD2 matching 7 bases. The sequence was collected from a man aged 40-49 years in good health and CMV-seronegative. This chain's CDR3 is CASSLDASAGAQYF. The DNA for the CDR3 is TGTGCCAGCAGCTTGGATGCTAGCGCGGGGGCGCAGTATTTT. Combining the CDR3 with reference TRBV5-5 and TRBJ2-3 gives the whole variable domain DAGVTQSPTHLIKTRGQQVTLRCSPISGHKSVSWYQQVLGQGPQFIFQYYEKEERGRGNFPDRFSARQFPNYSSELNVNALLLGDSALYLCASSLDASAGAQYFGPGTRLTVL.